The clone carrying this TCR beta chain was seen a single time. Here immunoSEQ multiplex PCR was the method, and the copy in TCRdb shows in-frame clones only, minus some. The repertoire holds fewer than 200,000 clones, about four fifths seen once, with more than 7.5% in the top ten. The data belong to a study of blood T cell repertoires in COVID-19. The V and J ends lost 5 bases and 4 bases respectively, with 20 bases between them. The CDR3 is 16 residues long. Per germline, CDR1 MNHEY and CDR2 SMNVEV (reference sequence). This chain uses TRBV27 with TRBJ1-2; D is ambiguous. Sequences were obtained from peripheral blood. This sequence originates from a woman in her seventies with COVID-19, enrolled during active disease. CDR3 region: CASSIRYSVEPYGYTF. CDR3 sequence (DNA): TGTGCCAGCAGTATCCGATACTCCGTGGAGCCCTATGGCTACACCTTC.